This TCR beta chain was documented in a study of cytomegalovirus exposure and HLA in healthy donors (dated by TCRdb to the late 2010s). Turning to the overall study: According to an earlier analysis of several hundred of the donors, 150 million to 200 million T cells yielded roughly 110 million unique TCR beta sequences and 276 Gb of sequence data. About 280 gigabases of sequencing data and roughly 81 million unique TCR sequences made up an early release that covered several hundred HLA-typed donors. Donor age, sex, ethnicity and CMV serostatus were compiled alongside the repertoire data. The later analysis used no new phenotypic data to find candidate immune exposures, relying instead on TCR beta sequences and their occurrence across donors. Of the 398 genotyped donors, 65% to 90% fell in the genetic ancestry cluster associated with self-reported Caucasian donors. Among several hundred genotyped donors of the cohort, an average of roughly 230,000 unique TCR beta nucleotide sequences was sequenced per donor, of which 15% to 20% were non-productive. All discovery cohort repertoires had been generated on a single sequencing platform. The study profiled the T cell repertoires of under 700 subjects by immunosequencing and related them to cytomegalovirus serostatus. The study aimed to test whether signatures of past pathogen exposure could be identified by cataloging public T cell receptors. Both class I and class II loci were covered by HLA typing, at four-digit resolution. To study patterns of TCR occurrence, a later analysis re-analyzed previously published TCR beta repertoires from 600 to 750 donors and added high-resolution HLA genotyping. Because of strong linkage in the cohort, a handful of DR-DQ haplotypes were treated as single units for association and clustering. High-throughput TCR immunosequencing, statistical association of individual TCRs with disease status, and machine learning were combined to predict cytomegalovirus infection status. An earlier analysis of around 540 of the donors applied high-throughput TCR beta sequencing to assess whether each TCR beta V gene segment acted as functional or pseudogenic. Typing coverage varied by locus: roughly 629-630 donors for A, B, C, DRB1 and DQB1; more than 500 for DQA1; around 610 for DPA1; roughly 450 for DPB1. Genome-wide SNP genotypes for about 65% of the 666 donors were used in a later genetic analysis, which treated that subset as a discovery cohort. Along with the 666-subject first cohort, a separate validation cohort of around 110 different subjects was used. Overall study outcomes, separate from this receptor: In vitro tests confirmed that a few of the cytomegalovirus-associated TCR beta chains recognize cytomegalovirus antigens. Most CMV-associated TCR beta chains appeared to be HLA-restricted in a later analysis, and the HLA associations seemed to be driven largely by CMV exposure. The authors suggested that the approach could potentially be generalized to other disease states and immunological phenotypes. In a later genetic analysis, a missense DCLRE1C variant was associated with V-gene and J-gene trimming of TCR beta chains, and the association was replicated in an independent cohort. Correlated functional status among segregating V segments might be attributable to linkage disequilibrium, but an unknown experimental factor could not be ruled out. Several of the top co-occurrence clusters appeared to be linked to parvovirus B19, influenza, CMV and Epstein-Barr virus, according to a later analysis. Roughly uniform sequencing depth across donors was assumed in presence/absence analyses, although this assumption may not hold. A further reported finding was that TCR beta sequences accurately predicted the HLA-A and HLA-B alleles for most subjects in the first cohort. CMV serostatus was the only immune exposure information available for the cohort. In this cohort, only TCR beta chains were sequenced, and detectable features were limited by the absence of alpha or paired-chain data. Because the 87-base-pair reads could not distinguish some IMGT-functional V segments, including TRBV6-2 and TRBV6-3, those segments were excluded. The study gave a list of more than 150 TCR beta chains associated with cytomegalovirus. Specific HLA alleles were associated with 16,951 TCR beta sequences at a false discovery rate of 0.05 in a later analysis. Broadly in line with IMGT annotations, most TCR beta V segments showed up in productive rearrangements about 87% or about 30% of the time in an earlier analysis of some 590 of the donors. A cluster of highly shared sequence variants was judged likely to represent a technical artifact of the sequencing pipeline. Seventeen rarely observed V segments, including chromosome 9 orphons, were excluded from the earlier analysis of a few hundred of the donors because counts were too low. The classifier was reported to diagnose cytomegalovirus status with high specificity and sensitivity in both the original and validation cohorts. Compared with the roughly 700-donor mean, donors in an Asian-associated ancestry cluster had fewer N-insertions in productive TCRs, according to a later genetic analysis. Strong co-occurrence of HLA alleles, especially DR and DQ, made assigning TCR associations to individual alleles difficult. Across donors, most TCR sequences were observed very rarely, whereas some public TCRs were present in many individuals. In a later analysis, HLA-associated TCR beta chains showed more clonal expansion and lower generation probabilities than non-associated chains that were equally common. HLA typing was unavailable for some donors at each locus, so association tests used only the typed subset. In a later analysis, TCR association rates were found to vary across HLA loci, with the most associated TCRs seen for DRB1 alleles and the fewest for HLA-C alleles.

Concerning this clone itself: No antigen is known for it. It has no much larger one-base neighbor in the sample; base qualities were not kept.

Library preparation used the immunoSEQ multiplex PCR assay. For the multiplex PCR, a mixture combining 60 forward primers for TCR Vbeta segments and 13 reverse primers for TCR Jbeta segments was used. The CDR3 region of rearranged TCR beta genes was amplified from genomic DNA by a multiplex PCR assay. The amplified TCR beta libraries were sequenced on the Illumina HiSeq System as 87-base-pair reads. As for the authors' bioinformatics: Across the roughly 640 repertoires, a later analysis counted roughly 84 million unique TCR beta chains, some 11 million of which were shared by at least two donors. Raw reads were error-corrected and collapsed into unique sequences by a nearest-neighbor algorithm in which closely related sequences were merged to remove PCR and sequencing errors. V, D and J gene segments were assigned by aligning CDR3 sequences to IMGT reference sequences. For a sequence to be retained, at least a six-nucleotide match to both a V gene segment and a J gene segment was required. A rearrangement was called productive if the CDR3 had no stop codons and remained in frame with V and J, and every other rearrangement was called non-productive. Following IMGT convention, CDR3 was defined as the stretch from the second conserved V-encoded cysteine to the conserved J-encoded phenylalanine. The earlier analysis of a few hundred of the donors excluded sequences that lacked an unambiguous match to a single V gene segment. In an earlier analysis of 587 of the donors, V segments were called functional above 56.7% productive rearrangements and were called segregating when the between-donor standard deviation exceeded 5%. A statistical classification framework was developed to diagnose cytomegalovirus status using the catalog of TCR beta chain sequences. In a later analysis, V and J genes were assigned by comparing TCR nucleotide sequences against IMGT/GENE-DB human TR gene sequences. The TCRdist pipeline was used in a later analysis to assign CDR3 sequences and most-parsimonious VDJ recombination scenarios. In a later analysis, each TCR beta chain was defined by its CDR3 amino acid sequence together with its V-gene family, and reads without a unique V-gene family were excluded. In a later analysis, several hundred highly shared, low-generation-probability nucleotide sequences were removed to address suspected cross-contamination and a sequencing artifact. In a later analysis, a clonal expansion index for each public chain was calculated from normalized within-repertoire ranks of inferred template counts. In a later analysis, generation probabilities were computed using a VDJ recombination model fitted to out-of-frame rearrangements, and the results were checked against IGoR. A later analysis scored TCR-TCR, TCR-HLA and TCR-CMV co-occurrence with hypergeometric tests, applying a repertoire-size bias correction to TCR pairs. To estimate false discovery rates, a later analysis permuted the HLA or CMV assignments 20 times. In a later analysis, co-occurring TCRs were grouped using DBSCAN, with TCRdist sequence similarity added in when clustering inside HLA-allele-positive subsets. Repertoires with fewer than 30,000 or more than 120,000 public chains were left out of co-occurrence clustering, as were four to six repertoires with anomalous nucleotide sharing. The table was pulled from immuneACCESS by TCRdb, which kept in-frame rearrangements only. Such tables lose some clones; where checked, under half of the loss comes from unresolved V genes, and the rest has no known cause. That table supplies the V and J calls and clone size; D and trimming were determined from the DNA. This sample has about 120,000 clones in its table, and around 84% of those were observed once. The ten largest clones add up to about 3.3% of the sample.

In total, over 600 healthy bone marrow donors made up the cohort. At the time of sampling, every cohort member was nominally healthy, though immune exposures that went unrecorded were likely present. The donor tested CMV seropositive, placing the donor among the 250 to 350 seropositive members of the cohort. Every donor gave a peripheral blood sample, and the peripheral blood mononuclear cells from that sample were used for TCR beta sequencing. The Qiagen DNeasy Blood Extraction Kit was used to extract genomic DNA from the blood cell samples. From its cysteine to its phenylalanine, the CDR3 spans 17 amino acids. The DNA shown is the 51-base CDR3, in frame from base 1. CDR1 SGDLS and CDR2 YYNGEE are derived from the germline V gene. Cut back by 1 base and 7 bases, the V and J ends lie 18 bases apart.

The specimen was PBMCs. This receptor was obtained from a woman aged 30 to 39 in good health and CMV-seropositive. The rearrangement joined TRBV9 to TRBJ2-6, with no reliable assignment of the D segment. At the DNA level, the sequence is TGTGCCAGCAGCGTACACCCGGCAGCCTCTAGTGCCAACGTCCTGACTTTC. It specifies CASSVHPAASSANVLTF.